The T cell receptor (beta chain) described here comes from a study of T cell changes during pregnancy in multiple sclerosis. TCRdb's table, derived via immunoSEQ multiplex PCR, lists solely in-frame clones and lacks some. The sample lists 50,000 to 65,000 clones; roughly 90% were seen once. Specimen: peripheral blood, collected in the first trimester of pregnancy. The origin of this receptor is a female donor with multiple sclerosis, enrolled in a pregnancy study.

The CDR3 coding sequence is TGTGCCAGCAGCTTGAGGACTCATGCCCATGAAGCTTTCTTT. This gives the protein CASSLRTHAHEAFF. The rearrangement joins TRBV5-6 to TRBJ1-1; D is unclear. The CDR3 contains 14 residues. Looked up from germline, CDR1 is SGHDT and CDR2 is YYEEEE. Trimming pared 1 base from V and 7 bases from J, leaving 14 bases between.